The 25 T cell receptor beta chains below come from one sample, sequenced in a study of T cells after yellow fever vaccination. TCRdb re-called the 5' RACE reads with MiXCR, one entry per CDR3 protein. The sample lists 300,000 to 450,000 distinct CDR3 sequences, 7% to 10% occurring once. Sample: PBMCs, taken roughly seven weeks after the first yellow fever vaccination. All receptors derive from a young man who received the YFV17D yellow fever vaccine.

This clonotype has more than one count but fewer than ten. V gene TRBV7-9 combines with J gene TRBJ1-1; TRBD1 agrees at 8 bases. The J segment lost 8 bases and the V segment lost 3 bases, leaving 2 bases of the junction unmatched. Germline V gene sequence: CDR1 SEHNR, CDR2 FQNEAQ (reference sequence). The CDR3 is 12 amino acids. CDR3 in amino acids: CASSFRDREAFF. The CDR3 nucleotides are TGTGCCAGCAGCTTTAGGGACAGGGAAGCTTTCTTT. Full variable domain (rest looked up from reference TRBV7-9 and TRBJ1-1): DTGVSQNPRHKITKRGQNVTFRCDPISEHNRLYWYRQTLGQGPEFLTYFQNEAQLEKSRLLSDRFSAERPKGSFSTLEIQRTEQGDSAMYLCASSFRDREAFFGQGTRLTVV.

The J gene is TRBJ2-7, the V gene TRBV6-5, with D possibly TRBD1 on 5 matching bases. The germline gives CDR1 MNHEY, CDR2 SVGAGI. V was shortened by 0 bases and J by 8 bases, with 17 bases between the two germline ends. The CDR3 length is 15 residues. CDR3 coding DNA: TGTGCCAGCAGTTACTCGTACGTCGCGGACAATCAGCAGTACTTC. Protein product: CASSYSYVADNQQYF.

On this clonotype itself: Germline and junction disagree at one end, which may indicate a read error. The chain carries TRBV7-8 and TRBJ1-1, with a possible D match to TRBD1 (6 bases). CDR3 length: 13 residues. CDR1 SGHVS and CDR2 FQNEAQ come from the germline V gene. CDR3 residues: CASTLRGATEAFF. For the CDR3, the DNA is TGTGCCAGCACCTTAAGGGGGGCCACTGAAGCTTTCTTT.

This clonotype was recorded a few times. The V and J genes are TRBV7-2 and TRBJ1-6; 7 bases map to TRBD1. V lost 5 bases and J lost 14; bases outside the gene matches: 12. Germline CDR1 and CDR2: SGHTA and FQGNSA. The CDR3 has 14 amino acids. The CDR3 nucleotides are TGTGCCAGCAGCCCCAGACAGGGCGATTCGGCCCTCCACTTT. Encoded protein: CASSPRQGDSALHF.

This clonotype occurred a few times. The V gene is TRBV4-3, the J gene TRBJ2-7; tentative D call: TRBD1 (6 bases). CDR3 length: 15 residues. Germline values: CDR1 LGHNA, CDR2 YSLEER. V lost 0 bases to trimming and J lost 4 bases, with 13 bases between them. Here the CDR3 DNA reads TGCGCCAGCAGCCAAGATCAGGGACATTTATACGAGCAGTACGTC. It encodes CASSQDQGHLYEQYV.

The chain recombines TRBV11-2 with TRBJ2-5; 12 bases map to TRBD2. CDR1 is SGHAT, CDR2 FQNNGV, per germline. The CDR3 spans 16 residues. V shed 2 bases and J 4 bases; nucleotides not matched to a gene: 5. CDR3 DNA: TGTGCCAGCAGCTTAAGGGGGACTAGCGGGTTAGAGACCCAGTACTTC. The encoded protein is CASSLRGTSGLETQYF.

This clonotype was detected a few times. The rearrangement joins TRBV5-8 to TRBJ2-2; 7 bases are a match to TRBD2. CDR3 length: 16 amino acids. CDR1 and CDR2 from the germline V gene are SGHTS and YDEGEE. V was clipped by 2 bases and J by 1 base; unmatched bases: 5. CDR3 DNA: TGTGCCAGCAGCTTAGGGGAGGGACTGAACACCGGGGAGCTGTTTTTT. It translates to CASSLGEGLNTGELFF.

The CDR3 bases are TGTGCCAGCAGCACCGGGACAGGGGATGCCGGGGAGCTGTTTTTT. As protein: CASSTGTGDAGELFF. The chain carries TRBV7-3 and TRBJ2-2; 10 bases agree with TRBD1. Germline values: CDR1 SGHTA, CDR2 FQGTGA. V was clipped by 5 bases and J by 6 bases; unmatched bases: 6. This CDR3 spans 15 amino acids.

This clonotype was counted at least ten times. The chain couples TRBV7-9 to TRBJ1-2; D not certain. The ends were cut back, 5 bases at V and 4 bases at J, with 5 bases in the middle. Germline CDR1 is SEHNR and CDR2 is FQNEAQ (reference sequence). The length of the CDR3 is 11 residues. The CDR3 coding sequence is TGTGCCAGCAGCCAAAGCTATGGCTACACCTTC. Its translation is CASSQSYGYTF.

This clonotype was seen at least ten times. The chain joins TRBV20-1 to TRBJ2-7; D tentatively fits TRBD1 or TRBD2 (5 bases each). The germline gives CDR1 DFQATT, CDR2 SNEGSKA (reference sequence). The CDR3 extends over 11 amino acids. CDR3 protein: CTAWGSYEQYV. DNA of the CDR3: TGCACCGCATGGGGGTCCTACGAGCAGTACGTC.

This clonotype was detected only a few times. CDR3 residues: CASSLAVLRGNTEAFF. CDR3 nucleotides: TGTGCCAGCAGCTTGGCTGTGCTCAGGGGAAACACTGAAGCTTTCTTT. The V gene is TRBV5-6, the J gene TRBJ1-1, with TRBD1 as a possible D gene (6 bases). From germline, CDR1 is SGHDT and CDR2 YYEEEE. The CDR3 contains 16 residues. The germline V and J ends were trimmed by 0 bases and 2 bases, with 14 bases remaining between them.

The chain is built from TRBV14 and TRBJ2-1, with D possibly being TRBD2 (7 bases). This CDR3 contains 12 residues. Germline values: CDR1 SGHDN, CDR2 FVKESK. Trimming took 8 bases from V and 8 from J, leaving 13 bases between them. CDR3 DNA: TGTGCCAGCGGGGGGGCTTTGTATGAGCAGTTCTTC. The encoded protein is CASGGALYEQFF.

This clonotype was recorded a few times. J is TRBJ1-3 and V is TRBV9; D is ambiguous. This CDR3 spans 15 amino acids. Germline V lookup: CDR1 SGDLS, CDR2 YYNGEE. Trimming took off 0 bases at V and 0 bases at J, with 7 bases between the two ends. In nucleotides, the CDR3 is TGTGCCAGCAGCGTAGGCCCTCTCTCTGGAAACACCATATATTTT. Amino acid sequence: CASSVGPLSGNTIYF.

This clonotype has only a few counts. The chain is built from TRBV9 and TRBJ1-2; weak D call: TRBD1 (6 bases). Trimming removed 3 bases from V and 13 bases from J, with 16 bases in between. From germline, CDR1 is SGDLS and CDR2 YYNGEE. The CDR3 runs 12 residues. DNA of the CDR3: TGTGCCAGCAGCGCGGAAGGGGGGAGGCCCACCTTC. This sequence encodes CASSAEGGRPTF.

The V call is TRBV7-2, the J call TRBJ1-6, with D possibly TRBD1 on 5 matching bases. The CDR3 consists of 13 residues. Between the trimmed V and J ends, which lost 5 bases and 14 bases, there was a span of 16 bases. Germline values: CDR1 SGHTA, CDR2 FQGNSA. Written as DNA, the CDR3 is TGTGCCAGCAGCGATACAGGAGCTCACACCCTCCACTTT. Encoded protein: CASSDTGAHTLHF.

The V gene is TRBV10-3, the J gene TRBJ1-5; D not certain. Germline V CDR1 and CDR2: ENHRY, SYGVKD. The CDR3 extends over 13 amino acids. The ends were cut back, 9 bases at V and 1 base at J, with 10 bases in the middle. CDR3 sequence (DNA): TGTGCCATAGCGAACAGCAGCAATCAGCCCCAGCATTTT. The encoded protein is CAIANSSNQPQHF.

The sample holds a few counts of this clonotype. Written as DNA, the CDR3 is TGTGCCAGCGGGCGGGGAGGCGATACCGGGGAGCTGTTTTTT. It codes for CASGRGGDTGELFF. The chain is built from TRBV7-8 and TRBJ2-2, with a tentative D call TRBD2 (6 bases). V dropped 8 bases and J dropped 5 bases, with 15 bases sitting between them. This CDR3 is built from 14 residues. From germline, CDR1 is SGHVS and CDR2 FQNEAQ.

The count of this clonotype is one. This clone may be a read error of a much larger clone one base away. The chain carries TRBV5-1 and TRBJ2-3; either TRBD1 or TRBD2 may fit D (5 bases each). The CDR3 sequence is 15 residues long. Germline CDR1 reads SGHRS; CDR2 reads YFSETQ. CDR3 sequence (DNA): TGCGCCAGCAGCTCCGTACAGGCTAGCACAGTTACGCAGTATTTT. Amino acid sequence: CASSSVQASTVTQYF.

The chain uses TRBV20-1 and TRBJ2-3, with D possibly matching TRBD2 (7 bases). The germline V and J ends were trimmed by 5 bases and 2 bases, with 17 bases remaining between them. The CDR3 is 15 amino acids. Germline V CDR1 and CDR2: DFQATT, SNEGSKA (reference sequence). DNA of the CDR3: TGCAGTGCTGGGGGCGGGACTACGTACACAGATACGCAGTATTTT. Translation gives CSAGGGTTYTDTQYF.

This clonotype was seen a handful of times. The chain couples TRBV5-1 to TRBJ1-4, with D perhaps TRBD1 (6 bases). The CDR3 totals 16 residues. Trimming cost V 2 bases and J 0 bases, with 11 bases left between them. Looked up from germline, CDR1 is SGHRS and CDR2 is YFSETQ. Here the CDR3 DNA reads TGCGCCAGCAGCTTAGGACAGCTTGCAACTAATGAAAAACTGTTTTTT. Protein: CASSLGQLATNEKLFF.

CDR3: CASSNLAGYQETQYF. In DNA, the CDR3 is TGTGCCAGCTCAAACCTAGCGGGTTATCAAGAGACCCAGTACTTC. The chain employs TRBV12-3 or TRBV12-4 and TRBJ2-5; 8 bases match TRBD2. The CDR3 has 15 residues. The V gene end was trimmed by 8 bases and the J gene end by 2 bases; junction bases not matched to a gene: 10.

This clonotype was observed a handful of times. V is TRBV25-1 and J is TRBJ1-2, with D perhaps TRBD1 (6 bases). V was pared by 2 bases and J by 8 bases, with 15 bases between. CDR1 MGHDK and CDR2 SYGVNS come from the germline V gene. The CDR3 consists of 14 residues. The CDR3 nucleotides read TGTGCCAGCAGTGAACCCACAGGGCTAGGGGGCTACACCTTC. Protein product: CASSEPTGLGGYTF.

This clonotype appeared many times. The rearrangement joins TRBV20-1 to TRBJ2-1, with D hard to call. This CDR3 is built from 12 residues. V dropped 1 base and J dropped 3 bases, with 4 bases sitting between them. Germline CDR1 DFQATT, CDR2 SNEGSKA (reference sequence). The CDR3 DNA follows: TGCAGTGCTAGAGCCGGCTACAATGAGCAGTTCTTC. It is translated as CSARAGYNEQFF.

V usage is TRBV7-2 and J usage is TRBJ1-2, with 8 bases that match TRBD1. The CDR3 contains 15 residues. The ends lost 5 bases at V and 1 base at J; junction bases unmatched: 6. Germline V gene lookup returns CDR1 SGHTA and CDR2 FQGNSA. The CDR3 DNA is TGTGCCAGCAGCGTCATACAGGGGGTTAACTATGGCTACACCTTC. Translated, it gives CASSVIQGVNYGYTF.

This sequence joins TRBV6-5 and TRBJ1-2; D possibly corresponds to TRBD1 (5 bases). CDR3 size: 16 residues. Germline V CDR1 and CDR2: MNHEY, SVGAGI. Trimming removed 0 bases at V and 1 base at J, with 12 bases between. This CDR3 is CASSYSTDTSNYGYTF. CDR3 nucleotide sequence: TGTGCCAGCAGTTACTCCACGGACACCAGTAACTATGGCTACACCTTC.